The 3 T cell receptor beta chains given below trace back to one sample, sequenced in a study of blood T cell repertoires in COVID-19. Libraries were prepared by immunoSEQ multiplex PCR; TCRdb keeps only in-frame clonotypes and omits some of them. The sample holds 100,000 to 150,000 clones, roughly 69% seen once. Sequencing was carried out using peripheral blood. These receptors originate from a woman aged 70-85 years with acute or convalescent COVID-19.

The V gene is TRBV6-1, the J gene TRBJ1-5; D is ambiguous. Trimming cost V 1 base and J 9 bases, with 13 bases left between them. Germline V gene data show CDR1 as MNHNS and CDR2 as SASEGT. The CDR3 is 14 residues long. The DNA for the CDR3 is TGTGCCAGCAGTGAAGTCCCTGAGGGTAGGCCCCAGCATTTT. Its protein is CASSEVPEGRPQHF.

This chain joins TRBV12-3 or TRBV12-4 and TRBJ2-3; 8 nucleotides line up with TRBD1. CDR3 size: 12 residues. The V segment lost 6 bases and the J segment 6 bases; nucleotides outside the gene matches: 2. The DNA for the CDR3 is TGTGCCAGCAGGACAGGGGTGGATACGCAGTATTTT. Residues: CASRTGVDTQYF.

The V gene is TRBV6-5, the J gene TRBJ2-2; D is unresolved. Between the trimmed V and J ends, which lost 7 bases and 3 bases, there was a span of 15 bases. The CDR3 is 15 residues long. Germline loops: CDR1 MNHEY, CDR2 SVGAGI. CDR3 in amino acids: CASIKRESYTGELFF. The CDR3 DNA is TGTGCCAGCATCAAGAGAGAGAGCTACACCGGGGAGCTGTTTTTT.